The T cell receptor beta chain under discussion was sequenced for a study of T cell responses to AZD1222 COVID-19 vaccine. Study-wide findings and caveats: Repertoires were collected only later (after the peak T cell response had occurred). With dominance at 160-218 and 743-854, vaccine-associated CD4 TCRs spanned spike. Increased Spike-specific TCR breadth and depth were observed after two AZD1222 doses.

TCRdb's copy holds only in-frame clones and misses some; the assay was immunoSEQ multiplex PCR. The sample holds 250,000 or so clones, 85% to 95% seen once. The CDR3 extends over 13 amino acids. Trimming cost V 5 bases and J 11 bases; bases outside gene matches: 11. Germline CDR1 is SEHNR and CDR2 is FQNEAQ (reference sequence). About this clone itself: Antigen: not known.

This TCR derives from an adult in good health. The sequencing used peripheral blood, collected on day 0 of AZD1222 vaccination. V is TRBV7-9 and J is TRBJ1-1; 7 bases line up with TRBD1. The CDR3 spells CASSLTGDSKAFF. DNA of the CDR3: TGTGCCAGCAGCCTTACAGGGGACTCGAAGGCTTTCTTT.